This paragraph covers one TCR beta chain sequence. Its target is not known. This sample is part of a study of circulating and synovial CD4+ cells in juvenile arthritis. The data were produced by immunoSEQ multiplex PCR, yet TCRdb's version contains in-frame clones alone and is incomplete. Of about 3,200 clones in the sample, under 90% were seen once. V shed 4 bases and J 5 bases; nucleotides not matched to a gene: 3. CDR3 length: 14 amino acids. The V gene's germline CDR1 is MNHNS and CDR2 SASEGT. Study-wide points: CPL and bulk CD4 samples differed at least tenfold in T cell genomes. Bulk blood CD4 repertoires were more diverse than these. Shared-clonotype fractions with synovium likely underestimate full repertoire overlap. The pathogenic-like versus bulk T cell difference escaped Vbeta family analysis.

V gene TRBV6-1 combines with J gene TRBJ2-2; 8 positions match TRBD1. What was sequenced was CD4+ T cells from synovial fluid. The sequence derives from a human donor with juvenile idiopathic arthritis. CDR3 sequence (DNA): TGTGCCAGCAGTGTGACAGGGGAAACCGGGGAGCTGTTTTTT. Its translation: CASSVTGETGELFF.